Following are 23 T cell receptor beta chains from one sample sequenced in a study of T-cell reconstitution after alpha-beta-depleted transplantation in children. Unique molecular identifiers were used to barcode this TCRbeta library. TCRdb reprocessed the PCR reads via MiXCR and lists one record per CDR3 protein. Of 600,000 to 700,000 distinct CDR3 sequences in the sample, over 10% were seen once. The specimen was PBMCs, collected before TCRalphabeta/CD19-depleted stem cell transplant. All receptors come from a girl aged 2 to 9 with congenital amegakaryocytic thrombocytopenia, due to receive a stem cell transplant.

This clonotype came up many times. This chain links TRBV12-3 or TRBV12-4 with TRBJ2-1; 11 bases line up with TRBD2. V was pared by 6 bases and J by 8 bases, with 12 bases of the junction left unmatched. The CDR3 loop spans 16 amino acids. Here the CDR3 reads CASRTTSGISKDEQFF. In DNA form, the CDR3 reads TGTGCCAGCAGAACGACTAGCGGGATTAGTAAGGATGAGCAGTTCTTC.

As concerns this clonotype: A much larger clone differs by one base, so this may be a read error. The rearrangement uses TRBV11-1 and TRBJ2-1; 7 bases match TRBD2. Per the germline V gene, CDR1 is SGHAT and CDR2 is FQDESV (reference sequence). V shed 5 bases, J shed 6 bases, and the junction held 19 bases outside the gene matches. CDR3 length equals 18 residues. In DNA form, the CDR3 reads TGTGCCAGCAGCGTCCTCAAACTAGCGCTCCCTTGGAGCAATGAGCAGTTCTTC. It specifies CASSVLKLALPWSNEQFF.

In this sample, this clonotype turned up many times. The chain links TRBV11-1 to TRBJ2-1; 10 bases agree with TRBD2. Looked up from germline, CDR1 is SGHAT and CDR2 is FQDESV (reference sequence). V lost 5 bases and J lost 3; bases outside the gene matches: 13. This CDR3 region has 18 residues. CDR3 coding DNA: TGTGCCAGCAGCATACTAAATAGCGGGAGGTCGTACTACAATGAGCAGTTCTTC. Protein product: CASSILNSGRSYYNEQFF. The whole variable domain, filled in from reference TRBV11-1 and TRBJ2-1, reads EAEVAQSPRYKITEKSQAVAFWCDPISGHATLYWYRQILGQGPELLVQFQDESVVDDSQLPKDRFSAERLKGVDSTLKIQPAELGDSAMYLCASSILNSGRSYYNEQFFGPGTRLTVL.

The gene calls are TRBV5-1 and TRBJ2-2; TRBD1 matches at 7 bases. V lost 5 bases to trimming and J lost 0 bases; unmatched junction nucleotides: 1. CDR1 and CDR2 from the germline V gene are SGHRS and YFSETQ. The CDR3 is 14 amino acids. CDR3 coding DNA: TGCGCCAGCAGGGACAGGCCGAACACCGGGGAGCTGTTTTTT. Translating it yields CASRDRPNTGELFF. Supplemented by reference TRBV5-1 and TRBJ2-2, the full variable domain reads KAGVTQTPRYLIKTRGQQVTLSCSPISGHRSVSWYQQTPGQGLQFLFEYFSETQRNKGNFPGRFSGRQFSNSRSEMNVSTLELGDSALYLCASRDRPNTGELFFGEGSRLTVL.

This clonotype was seen more than once but under ten times. V is TRBV5-1 and J is TRBJ2-4; 8 positions match TRBD1. The germline V gene has CDR1 SGHRS and CDR2 YFSETQ. The CDR3 is 11 amino acids. J gave up 8 bases and V 7 bases, and 2 bases lay outside the gene matches. The CDR3 DNA reads as TGCGCCAGCTCGGACAGGGACATTCAGTACTTC. As protein: CASSDRDIQYF. The whole variable domain, filled in from reference TRBV5-1 and TRBJ2-4, reads KAGVTQTPRYLIKTRGQQVTLSCSPISGHRSVSWYQQTPGQGLQFLFEYFSETQRNKGNFPGRFSGRQFSNSRSEMNVSTLELGDSALYLCASSDRDIQYFGAGTRLSVL.

At least ten counts were recorded for this clonotype. This chain connects TRBV20-1 to TRBJ2-1, with TRBD2 matching over 13 bases. Unmatched junction bases numbered 16, after V lost 0 bases and J lost 8 bases. Germline V gene sequence: CDR1 DFQATT, CDR2 SNEGSKA (reference sequence). This CDR3 has 19 amino acids. Here the CDR3 reads CSARDWGALAGGLTDEQFF. Written as DNA, the CDR3 is TGCAGTGCTAGAGATTGGGGGGCACTAGCGGGAGGGCTTACGGATGAGCAGTTCTTC.

This chain links TRBV19 with TRBJ2-2; 12 positions match TRBD1. The CDR3 loop spans 16 amino acids. V lost 5 bases, J lost 6 bases, and 7 bases stayed unmatched. Germline-derived CDR1 and CDR2 are LNHDA and SQIVND (reference sequence). The CDR3 DNA is TGTGCCAGTAGTGTCTCCGGGACAGGGGGCTCCGGGGAGCTGTTTTTT. Translating it yields CASSVSGTGGSGELFF. Full variable domain (missing parts from reference TRBV19 and TRBJ2-2): DGGITQSPKYLFRKEGQNVTLSCEQNLNHDAMYWYRQDPGQGLRLIYYSQIVNDFQKGDIAEGYSVSREKKESFPLTVTSAQKNPTAFYLCASSVSGTGGSGELFFGEGSRLTVL.

This clonotype was seen a few times. The CDR3 bases are TGTGCCAGCAGTTGGGGAAGGACTGAAGCTTTCTTT. Translated: CASSWGRTEAFF. The V and J genes are TRBV12-3 or TRBV12-4 and TRBJ1-1; D gene uncertain. This CDR3 contains 12 residues. With 4 bases removed from V and 5 bases from J, the gap between germline ends came to 8 bases.

A few counts support this clonotype. This chain uses TRBV19 with TRBJ2-2; D remains ambiguous. Trimming removed 7 bases at V and 4 bases at J, with 10 bases between. The CDR3 spans 13 residues. The germline V gene has CDR1 LNHDA and CDR2 SQIVND (reference sequence). The CDR3 loop reads CASIRPLTGELFF. Written as DNA, the CDR3 is TGTGCCAGTATACGACCTCTCACCGGGGAGCTGTTTTTT.

The sample holds one count of this clonotype. This may stem from a read error, because a much larger clone lies one nucleotide away. V gene TRBV28 combines with J gene TRBJ2-3, with 7 bases matching TRBD2. CDR1 and CDR2 from the germline V gene are MDHEN and SYDVKM. The CDR3 runs to 16 residues. V lost 2 bases to trimming and J lost 2 bases; unmatched junction nucleotides: 7. The CDR3 loop is CASSLHAGEPTDTQYF. CDR3 DNA: TGTGCCAGCAGTTTACACGCGGGGGAACCCACAGATACGCAGTATTTT.

This clonotype was observed a few times. This sequence joins TRBV11-2 and TRBJ1-1; D gene uncertain. The V gene lost 0 bases and the J gene lost 5 bases, with 10 bases spanning the gap. The CDR3 is 14 residues long. In germline, CDR1 is SGHAT, CDR2 FQNNGV. The CDR3, as DNA: TGTGCCAGCAGCTTAGATATAATTGGAACTGAAGCTTTCTTT. It yields the protein CASSLDIIGTEAFF.

This clonotype occurred many times. The rearrangement joins TRBV4-2 to TRBJ2-7; TRBD2 aligns across 7 bases. Germline CDR1 LGHNA, CDR2 YNFKEQ. The CDR3 loop spans 14 amino acids. V dropped 3 bases and J dropped 10; count of bases not matched to a gene: 12. Here the CDR3 reads CASSQEGSGTAQYF. DNA for the CDR3: TGTGCCAGCAGCCAGGAGGGCAGCGGGACGGCTCAGTACTTC.

V is TRBV2 and J is TRBJ1-5; 7 nucleotides match TRBD1. V dropped 7 bases and J dropped 0; count of bases not matched to a gene: 6. Germline V gene lookup returns CDR1 SNHLY and CDR2 FYNNEI. CDR3 size: 15 residues. The CDR3 DNA reads TGTGCCAGCACCCCGGACAGGATTAGCAATCAGCCCCAGCATTTT. Residues: CASTPDRISNQPQHF.

This chain links TRBV4-2 with TRBJ2-3; the D call may be TRBD1 or TRBD2 (6 bases each). The germline CDR1 and CDR2 sequences are LGHNA and YNFKEQ. This CDR3 has 16 amino acids. V lost 4 bases, J lost 4 bases, and 18 bases lay in between. For the CDR3, the DNA is TGTGCCAGCAGCCCGACTCCGCCTGGGGGGCCAGATACGCAGTATTTT. This sequence encodes CASSPTPPGGPDTQYF.

This clonotype was observed many times. The chain carries TRBV12-3 or TRBV12-4 and TRBJ1-5; 7 bases match TRBD1. CDR3 size: 14 residues. V lost 6 bases to trimming and J lost 4 bases; unmatched junction nucleotides: 6. The CDR3 protein is CASRGDSTNQPQHF. The CDR3 DNA reads as TGTGCCAGCAGGGGGGACAGTACGAATCAGCCCCAGCATTTT.

Concerning this clonotype: A much bigger clone sits one base away, suggesting this may be a read error. The CDR3 protein is CASSHGTDNHPQHF. The DNA for the CDR3 is TGTGCCAGCAGCCATGGGACAGATAATCACCCCCAGCATTTT. This sequence joins TRBV7-8 and TRBJ1-5, with 7 bases identical to TRBD1. The CDR3 spans 14 residues. Germline V CDR1 and CDR2: SGHVS, FQNEAQ.

This clonotype was recorded at least ten times. The genes are TRBV6-1 and TRBJ2-7, with D perhaps matching TRBD1 (5 bases). V lost 6 bases and J lost 3, with 21 bases in between. From germline, CDR1 is MNHNS and CDR2 SASEGT. This CDR3 has 16 residues. CDR3 bases: TGTGCCAGCAGCCCCAAGGGGTTTTTTATCGGCTACGAGCAGTACTTC. Protein: CASSPKGFFIGYEQYF.

The V and J genes are TRBV13 and TRBJ1-5, with 9 bases that match TRBD1. The CDR3 totals 12 residues. J lost 13 bases, V lost 5 bases, and 6 bases had no gene match. Germline V gives CDR1 PRHDT, CDR2 FYEKMQ (reference sequence). CDR3 in amino acids: CASSQQGARQHF. CDR3 bases: TGTGCCAGCAGCCAACAGGGGGCCCGTCAGCATTTT.

The sample holds a few counts of this clonotype. The V call is TRBV20-1, the J call TRBJ2-2; no definite D call. The CDR3 length is 14 residues. Trimming shortened V by 0 bases and J by 5 bases, and 10 bases separated the two germline ends. Germline V gene data show CDR1 as DFQATT and CDR2 as SNEGSKA (reference sequence). Here the CDR3 reads CSARDLQYTGELFF. The CDR3 coding sequence is TGCAGTGCTAGAGATCTCCAGTATACCGGGGAGCTGTTTTTT.

This clonotype showed up just a few times. The rearrangement joins TRBV20-1 to TRBJ1-3; maybe TRBD1 (6 bases). The germline V gene encodes CDR1 DFQATT and CDR2 SNEGSKA (reference sequence). CDR3 length equals 15 residues. Trimming pared 0 bases from V and 3 bases from J, leaving 12 bases between. CDR3 sequence reads: CSARDPQGYGNTIYF. The CDR3 DNA sequence: TGCAGTGCTAGAGATCCGCAGGGGTATGGAAACACCATATATTTT.

This clonotype was observed a few times. The V call is TRBV4-1, the J call TRBJ1-1; TRBD1 might be the D (5 bases). The CDR3 has 14 amino acids. V lost 5 bases, J lost 1 base, and 11 bases lay in between. The germline V gene has CDR1 MGHRA and CDR2 YSYEKL. The CDR3 reads CASSFPGENTEAFF. In DNA form, the CDR3 reads TGCGCCAGCAGCTTCCCGGGGGAGAACACTGAAGCTTTCTTT.

V is TRBV5-1 and J is TRBJ2-2, with 10 bases matching TRBD2. CDR3 size: 18 residues. CDR1 is SGHRS, CDR2 YFSETQ, per germline. Losses at the gene ends were 6 bases for V and 1 base for J; bases not matched to a gene: 12. CDR3 nucleotide sequence: TGCGCCAGCAAGCGGGACGCAGGACTAGCGGAGAACACCGGGGAGCTGTTTTTT. It translates to CASKRDAGLAENTGELFF.

V is TRBV20-1 and J is TRBJ2-1, with TRBD2 as a possible D gene (6 bases). CDR1 is DFQATT, CDR2 SNEGSKA, per germline (reference sequence). Trimming removed 5 bases at V and 7 bases at J, with 21 bases between. CDR3 length: 15 residues. The CDR3 bases are TGCAGTGCTCACGGGAAAGGAGGGATTCTTAATGAGCAGTTCTTC. This gives the protein CSAHGKGGILNEQFF.